These T cell receptor beta chains were read from a single sample in a study of Ad26.COV2.S vaccination and SARS-CoV-2 variants. Assay: immunoSEQ multiplex PCR; the TCRdb copy retains only in-frame clones and omits some. The sample holds roughly 680,000 clones; approximately 88% are singletons and the top ten take approximately 1.5%. Sequenced here: peripheral blood, sampled in a trial of Ad26.COV2.S vaccine versus placebo. These receptors were taken from a person between 18 and 65 years old who received the Ad26.COV2.S COVID-19 vaccine or a placebo. CDR3s include the opening cysteine and the closing phenylalanine or tryptophan. The order of the fields is J gene, clone size, D gene, V gene, CDR3 protein, CDR3 DNA. A D gene is named only where the DNA matches it firmly. Clone size appears in some rows only: once, few, many, or a class for an expanded clone.

J: TRBJ1-2; size: .; D: .; V: TRBV19; CDR3: CASSTRQRVLNGYTF; DNA: TGTGCCAGTAGTACCCGACAACGCGTACTCAATGGCTACACCTTC
J: TRBJ1-2; size: .; D: TRBD1; V: TRBV19; CDR3: CATRDRLNYGYTF; DNA: TGTGCCACCAGGGACAGACTTAACTATGGCTACACCTTC
J: TRBJ1-5; size: .; D: .; V: TRBV4-3; CDR3: CASSQDLTRDNQPQHF; DNA: TGCGCCAGCAGCCAAGATCTTACGAGGGACAATCAGCCCCAGCATTTT
J: TRBJ1-5; size: .; D: .; V: TRBV7-2; CDR3: CASSFDRNQPQHF; DNA: TGTGCCAGCAGCTTCGACCGAAACCAGCCCCAGCATTTT
J: TRBJ2-5; size: once; D: TRBD1; V: TRBV27; CDR3: CASSPGTGFETQYF; DNA: TGTGCCAGCAGTCCAGGGACAGGGTTTGAGACCCAGTACTTC
J: TRBJ1-2; size: .; D: .; V: TRBV7-9; CDR3: CASARIGGGYTF; DNA: TGTGCCAGCGCCCGGATCGGGGGAGGCTACACCTTC
J: TRBJ2-7; size: .; D: TRBD2; V: TRBV9; CDR3: CASSPRGLAAHYEQYF; DNA: TGTGCCAGCAGCCCCCGGGGACTAGCGGCTCACTACGAGCAGTACTTC
J: TRBJ2-5; size: .; D: .; V: TRBV30; CDR3: CAWNRAYVQETQYF; DNA: TGTGCCTGGAACAGGGCGTATGTTCAAGAGACCCAGTACTTC
J: TRBJ1-4; size: .; D: TRBD1; V: TRBV9; CDR3: CASSVDPSGTGGAQLFF; DNA: TGTGCCAGCAGCGTAGATCCCTCCGGGACAGGGGGCGCACAACTGTTTTTT
J: TRBJ2-1; size: .; D: TRBD1; V: TRBV4-2; CDR3: CASSQERGAGTGAYNEQFF; DNA: TGTGCCAGCAGCCAAGAAAGAGGAGCCGGGACAGGGGCCTACAATGAGCAGTTCTTC
J: TRBJ1-2; size: .; D: .; V: TRBV7-9; CDR3: CASSTTPRDNYGYTF; DNA: TGTGCCAGCAGCACAACCCCCAGGGATAACTATGGCTACACCTTC
J: TRBJ2-1; size: .; D: .; V: TRBV15; CDR3: CATSRDRGATAYNEQFF; DNA: TGTGCCACCAGCAGAGATCGAGGGGCAACGGCCTACAATGAGCAGTTCTTC
J: TRBJ1-4; size: .; D: TRBD1; V: TRBV3-1/TRBV3-2; CDR3: CASSRRTGGREKLFF; DNA: TGTGCCAGCAGCCGCCGGACAGGGGGACGTGAAAAACTGTTTTTT
J: TRBJ1-2; size: .; D: .; V: TRBV3-1/TRBV3-2; CDR3: CASSQDTLGENYGYTF; DNA: TGTGCCAGCAGCCAAGATACCCTCGGGGAAAACTATGGCTACACCTTC
J: TRBJ2-7; size: .; D: TRBD2; V: TRBV11-2; CDR3: CASSLLAGGSYEQYF; DNA: TGTGCCAGCAGCTTACTAGCGGGAGGTTCCTACGAGCAGTACTTC
J: TRBJ2-7; size: .; D: .; V: TRBV10-3; CDR3: CAISRPGGVDEQYF; DNA: TGTGCCATCAGTCGACCAGGGGGGGTAGACGAGCAGTACTTC
J: TRBJ2-4; size: .; D: .; V: TRBV9; CDR3: CASSVSAGRDKNIQYF; DNA: TGTGCCAGCAGCGTAAGTGCGGGCAGAGACAAAAACATTCAGTACTTC
J: TRBJ1-1; size: .; D: TRBD1; V: TRBV5-6; CDR3: CATSLFRTTGSTEAFF; DNA: TGTGCCACCAGCTTGTTCCGAACGACAGGGAGCACTGAAGCTTTCTTT
J: TRBJ2-7; size: .; D: TRBD2; V: TRBV11-2; CDR3: CASSLGGWGLDYEQYF; DNA: TGTGCCAGCAGCTTAGGGGGCTGGGGACTAGACTACGAGCAGTACTTC
J: TRBJ2-7; size: .; D: TRBD2; V: TRBV18; CDR3: CASSGEGLAGEQYF; DNA: TGTGCCAGCTCAGGGGAGGGCCTAGCGGGGGAGCAGTACTTC
J: TRBJ2-7; size: .; D: .; V: TRBV18; CDR3: CASSPSVTGTAAYEQYF; DNA: TGTGCCAGCTCACCATCGGTCACCGGGACCGCAGCCTACGAGCAGTACTTC
J: TRBJ2-7; size: .; D: .; V: TRBV30; CDR3: CAWSPSRQVSYEQYF; DNA: TGTGCCTGGAGTCCCTCAAGACAGGTCTCCTACGAGCAGTACTTC
J: TRBJ1-2; size: .; D: .; V: TRBV6-2/TRBV6-3; CDR3: CASSSTGDLDGYTF; DNA: TGTGCCAGCAGTTCCACAGGTGACCTTGATGGCTACACCTTC